The sequence of this T cell receptor beta chain was determined in a study of a mutant IDH1 vaccine in newly diagnosed glioma. Study at large: Receipt of radiotherapy, temozolomide, or both preceded the study, and most received both.

A remark on this clone: Antigen specificity is unknown.

Between the trimmed V and J ends, which lost 5 bases and 6 bases, there was a span of 23 bases. Germline loops: CDR1 SGHTA, CDR2 FQGNSA. The CDR3 contains 16 residues. Study outcomes and limitations: Changes in the top peripheral T cell clonotypes seemingly had no bearing on pseudoprogression.

The repertoire was sequenced with immunoSEQ multiplex PCR; TCRdb's copy has only in-frame clones and lacks some. This sample carries 65,000 to 85,000 clones, about 88% of them seen once, and the ten largest clones take 1.5% to 2.5%. The sample's time point: week 35, safety follow-up. Doses of 300 ug of mutant IDH1 20-mer peptide were given with topical imiquimod. Eight vaccinations went to patients in weeks 1, 3, 5, 7, 11, 15, 19, 23. The chain carries TRBV7-2 and TRBJ2-7; possibly TRBD2 for D (5 bases). The specimen comprised PBMCs, sampled from a glioma patient whose treatment included an IDH1 peptide vaccine. This clonotype was obtained from a man under 40 with glioma. For the CDR3, the DNA is TGTGCCAGCAGCCTCCAGGTATGGGCCCCAGGAGGCGAGCAGTACTTC. Translated: CASSLQVWAPGGEQYF.